This section outlines one TCR beta chain sequence together with its context. Seattle patients were enrolled during active infection and followed longitudinally. Looked up from germline, CDR1 is SQVTM and CDR2 is ANQGSEA. This CDR3 region has 13 residues. V was cut by 5 bases and J by 8 bases, with 15 bases left in between. In the original workflow: Amplification of reference gene primers was used by the study to estimate nucleated cell counts. The data were produced by immunoSEQ multiplex PCR, yet TCRdb's version contains in-frame clones alone and is incomplete. V, J and clone size were drawn from that table, and D and trimming were deduced from the DNA. The sample lists about 100,000 clones, about four fifths occurring once. This specimen comes from a study of blood T cell repertoires in COVID-19.

The TCR was taken from an elderly man with COVID-19, enrolled during active disease. The specimen was peripheral blood. This chain links TRBV29-1 with TRBJ1-4; possible D gene TRBD1, 6 bases. CDR3 nucleotide sequence: TGCAGCGTTCGGGGGGGCTCAAGAGAAAAACTGTTTTTT. This codes for CSVRGGSREKLFF.